The source of this T cell receptor (beta chain) is a study of T cell responses to AZD1222 COVID-19 vaccine. From germline, CDR1 is LNHDA and CDR2 SQIVND (reference sequence). V lost 6 bases and J lost 6; bases outside the gene matches: 7. CDR3 length equals 14 residues. As to this clone: What it recognizes is unknown.

Sequencing used immunoSEQ multiplex PCR; TCRdb keeps in-frame clones, though not all of them. The table has approximately 60,000 clones, roughly 70% seen once; the top ten hold over 12%. General study points: Per reports, nearly half of all spike-specific TCRs target regions that are unmutated in variants.

Sequencing used peripheral blood, obtained on day 0 of AZD1222 vaccination. V is TRBV19 and J is TRBJ2-1; 8 bases fit TRBD2. The TCR sequence derives from an adult in good health. This CDR3 reads CASRGGGQGNEQFF. The DNA for the CDR3 is TGTGCCAGTAGGGGCGGGGGGCAAGGCAATGAGCAGTTCTTC. The full variable domain, rest sourced from reference TRBV19 and TRBJ2-1, is DGGITQSPKYLFRKEGQNVTLSCEQNLNHDAMYWYRQDPGQGLRLIYYSQIVNDFQKGDIAEGYSVSREKKESFPLTVTSAQKNPTAFYLCASRGGGQGNEQFFGPGTRLTVL.